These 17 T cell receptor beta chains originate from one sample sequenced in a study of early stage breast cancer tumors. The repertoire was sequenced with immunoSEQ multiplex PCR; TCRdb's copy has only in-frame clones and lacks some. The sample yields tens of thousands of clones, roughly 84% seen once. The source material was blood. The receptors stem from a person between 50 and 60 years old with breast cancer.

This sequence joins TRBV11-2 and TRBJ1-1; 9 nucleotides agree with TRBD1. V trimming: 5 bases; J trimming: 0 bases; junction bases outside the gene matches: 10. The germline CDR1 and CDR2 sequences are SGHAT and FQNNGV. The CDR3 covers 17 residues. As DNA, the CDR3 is TGTGCCAGCAGCCGGACAGGGGTGATTTCACTGAACACTGAAGCTTTCTTT. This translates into CASSRTGVISLNTEAFF.

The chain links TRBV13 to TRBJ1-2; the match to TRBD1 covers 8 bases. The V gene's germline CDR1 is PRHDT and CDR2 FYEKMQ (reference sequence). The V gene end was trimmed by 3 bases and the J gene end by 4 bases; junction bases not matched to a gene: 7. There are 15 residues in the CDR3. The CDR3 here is CASSLTWDRSYGYTF. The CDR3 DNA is TGTGCCAGCAGCTTGACCTGGGACAGGTCCTATGGCTACACCTTC.

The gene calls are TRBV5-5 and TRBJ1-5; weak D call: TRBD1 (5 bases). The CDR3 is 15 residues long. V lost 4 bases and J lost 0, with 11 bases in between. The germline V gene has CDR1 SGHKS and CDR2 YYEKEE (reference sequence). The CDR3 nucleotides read TGTGCCAGCAGCCCCTCCAGGGCTAGCAATCAGCCCCAGCATTTT. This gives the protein CASSPSRASNQPQHF. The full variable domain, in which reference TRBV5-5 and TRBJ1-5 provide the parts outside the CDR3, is DAGVTQSPTHLIKTRGQQVTLRCSPISGHKSVSWYQQVLGQGPQFIFQYYEKEERGRGNFPDRFSARQFPNYSSELNVNALLLGDSALYLCASSPSRASNQPQHFGDGTRLSIL.

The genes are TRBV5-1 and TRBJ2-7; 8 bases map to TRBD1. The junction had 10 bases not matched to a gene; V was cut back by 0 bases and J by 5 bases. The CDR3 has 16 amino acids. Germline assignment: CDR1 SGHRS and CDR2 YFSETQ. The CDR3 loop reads CASSLAGQGATHEQYF. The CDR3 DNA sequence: TGCGCCAGCAGCTTGGCGGGTCAGGGGGCGACCCACGAGCAGTACTTC.

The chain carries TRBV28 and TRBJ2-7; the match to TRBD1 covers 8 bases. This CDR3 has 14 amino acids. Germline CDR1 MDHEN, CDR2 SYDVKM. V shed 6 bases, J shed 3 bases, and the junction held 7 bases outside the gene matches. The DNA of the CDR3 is TGTGCCAGCAGCGTGACAGGGGCGCTCTACGAGCAGTACTTC. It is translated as CASSVTGALYEQYF. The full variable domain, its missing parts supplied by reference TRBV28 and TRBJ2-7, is DVKVTQSSRYLVKRTGEKVFLECVQDMDHENMFWYRQDPGLGLRLIYFSYDVKMKEKGDIPEGYSVSREKKERFSLILESASTNQTSMYLCASSVTGALYEQYFGPGTRLTVT.

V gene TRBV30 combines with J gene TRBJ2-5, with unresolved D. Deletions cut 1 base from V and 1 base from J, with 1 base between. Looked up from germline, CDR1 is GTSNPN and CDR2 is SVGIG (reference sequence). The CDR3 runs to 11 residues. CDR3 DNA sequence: TGTGCCTGGAGTGCCCAAGAGACCCAGTACTTC. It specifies CAWSAQETQYF.

CDR3 nucleotides: TGCGCCAGCAGCCCAGGGACTAGCGGGGGCACAGATACGCAGTATTTT. Its translation: CASSPGTSGGTDTQYF. The chain combines TRBV5-1 with TRBJ2-3; 13 nucleotides line up with TRBD2. The trim removed 4 bases at V and 1 base at J, leaving 3 bases unmatched. The CDR3 length is 16 residues. CDR1 and CDR2 (germline): SGHRS, YFSETQ.

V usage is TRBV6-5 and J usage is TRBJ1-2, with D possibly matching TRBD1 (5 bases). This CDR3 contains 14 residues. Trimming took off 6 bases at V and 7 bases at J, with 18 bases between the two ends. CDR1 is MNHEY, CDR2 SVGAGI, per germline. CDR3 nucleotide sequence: TGTGCCAGCAGAAAAATCCGGGACGCAGCTGGCTACACCTTC. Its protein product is CASRKIRDAAGYTF.

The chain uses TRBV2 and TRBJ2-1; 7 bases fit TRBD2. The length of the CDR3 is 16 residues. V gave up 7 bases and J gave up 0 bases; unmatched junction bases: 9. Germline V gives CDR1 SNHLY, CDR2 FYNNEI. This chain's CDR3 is CASTRRREPSYNEQFF. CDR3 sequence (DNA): TGTGCCAGCACTCGAAGGCGGGAGCCCTCCTACAATGAGCAGTTCTTC.

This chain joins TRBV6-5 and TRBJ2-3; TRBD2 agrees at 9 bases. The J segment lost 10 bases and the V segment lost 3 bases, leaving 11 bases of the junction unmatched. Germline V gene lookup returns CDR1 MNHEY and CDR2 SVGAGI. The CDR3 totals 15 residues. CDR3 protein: CASSYKSGRLDAQYF. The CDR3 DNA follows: TGTGCCAGCAGTTATAAAAGCGGGAGGCTCGATGCGCAGTATTTT.

CDR3 region: CAWSVALLFYNSPLHF. The CDR3 nucleotides read TGTGCCTGGAGCGTAGCACTACTATTCTATAATTCACCCCTCCACTTT. The chain combines TRBV30 with TRBJ1-6; D not resolved. Germline V gene sequence: CDR1 GTSNPN, CDR2 SVGIG (reference sequence). The V gene lost 3 bases and the J gene lost 3 bases, with 15 bases spanning the gap. The CDR3 length is 16 residues.

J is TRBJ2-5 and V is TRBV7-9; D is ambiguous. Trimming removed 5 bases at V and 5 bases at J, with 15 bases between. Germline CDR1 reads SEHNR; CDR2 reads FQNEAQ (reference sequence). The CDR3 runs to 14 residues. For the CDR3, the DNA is TGTGCCAGCAGCCAGGTGGCTATCCGGGAGACCCAGTACTTC. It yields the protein CASSQVAIRETQYF.

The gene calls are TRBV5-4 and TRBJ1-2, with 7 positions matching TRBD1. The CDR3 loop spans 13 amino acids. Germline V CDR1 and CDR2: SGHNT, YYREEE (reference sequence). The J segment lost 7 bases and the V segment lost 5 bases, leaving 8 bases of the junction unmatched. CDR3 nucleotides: TGTGCCAGCAGTATAGACAGGGCGCGTGGCTACACCTTC. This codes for CASSIDRARGYTF.

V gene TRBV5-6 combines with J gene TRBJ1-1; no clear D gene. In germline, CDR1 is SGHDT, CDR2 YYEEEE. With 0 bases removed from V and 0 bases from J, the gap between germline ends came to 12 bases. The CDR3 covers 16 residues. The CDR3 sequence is CASSLDGEVVNTEAFF. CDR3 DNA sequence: TGTGCCAGCAGCTTGGATGGGGAGGTGGTGAACACTGAAGCTTTCTTT.

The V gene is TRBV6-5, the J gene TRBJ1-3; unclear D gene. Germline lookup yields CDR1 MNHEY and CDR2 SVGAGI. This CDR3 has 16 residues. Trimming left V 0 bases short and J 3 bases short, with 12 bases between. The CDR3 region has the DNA TGTGCCAGCAGTTACTCGAGAGGGTACGGTGGAAACACCATATATTTT. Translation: CASSYSRGYGGNTIYF.

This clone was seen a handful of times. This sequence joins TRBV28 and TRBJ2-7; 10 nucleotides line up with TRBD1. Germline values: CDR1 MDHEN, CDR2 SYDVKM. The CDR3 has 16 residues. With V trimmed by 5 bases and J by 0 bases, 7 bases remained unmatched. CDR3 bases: TGTGCCAGCAGTGGGGGGACAGGGGTCTTCTCCTACGAGCAGTACTTC. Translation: CASSGGTGVFSYEQYF.

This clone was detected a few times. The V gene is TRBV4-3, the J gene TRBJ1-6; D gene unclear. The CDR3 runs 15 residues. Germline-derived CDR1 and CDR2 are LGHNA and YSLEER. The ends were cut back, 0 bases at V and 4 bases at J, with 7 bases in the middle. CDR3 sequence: CASSQDRQYNSPLHF. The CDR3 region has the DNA TGCGCCAGCAGCCAAGATAGGCAGTATAATTCACCCCTCCACTTT.